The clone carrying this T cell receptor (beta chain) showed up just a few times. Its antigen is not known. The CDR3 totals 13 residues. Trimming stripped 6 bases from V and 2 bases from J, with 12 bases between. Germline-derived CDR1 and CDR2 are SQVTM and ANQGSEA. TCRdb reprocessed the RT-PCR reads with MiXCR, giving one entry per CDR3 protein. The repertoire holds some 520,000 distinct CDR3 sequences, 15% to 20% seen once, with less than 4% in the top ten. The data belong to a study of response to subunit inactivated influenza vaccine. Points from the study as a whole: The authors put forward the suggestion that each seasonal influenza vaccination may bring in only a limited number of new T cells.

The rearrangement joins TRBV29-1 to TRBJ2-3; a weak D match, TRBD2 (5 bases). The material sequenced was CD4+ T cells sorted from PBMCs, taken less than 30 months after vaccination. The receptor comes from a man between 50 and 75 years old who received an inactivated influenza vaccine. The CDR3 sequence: CSVRGLLTDTQYF. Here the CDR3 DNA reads TGCAGCGTCCGAGGGCTACTCACAGATACGCAGTATTTT.